This entry concerns a single T cell receptor (beta chain). This clonotype is considered medium-sized (0.01 to 0.1%). Its antigen is currently not known. One base away there is no much larger clone; base qualities are not given. Two rounds of multiplex PCR were used to amplify the TCR beta CDR3 region from genomic DNA. In the first PCR round, primers specific to each TRBV and TRBJ gene were used, and the primer sequences were filed in Chinese patent CN105087789A. The second PCR round used universal primers. The Roche High Pure PCR Template Preparation Kit was used to extract genomic DNA from the frozen PBMCs. An Illumina HiSeq 3000 was used to sequence the libraries paired-end with 151 bp reads. In the source study's methods: Raw reads lacking the multiplex PCR primer sequences were removed with CutAdapt. High-quality paired reads were merged into contigs with PEAR. By aligning each contig to reference sequences, MiXCR assigned the TRB V, D and J gene segments to that contig. To remove sequencing errors, CDR3 sequences were clustered according to base quality and sequence similarity. Shannon entropy, normalized by the natural log of the productive TCR sequence number, served as the measure of diversity. Clonality was computed as one minus the ratio of Shannon entropy to the natural log of the number of unique clonotypes. Using the Youden index from ROC curves, the researchers picked the repertoire-metric cut-offs for progression-free survival, and all analyses were carried out in R 3.5.3. TCRdb ran its own pipeline on the public reads, namely fastp trimming at Q25 and MiXCR clone calling, and kept in-frame beta chains. One record per CDR3 amino acid sequence lists the most common genes and DNA. The V and J calls here are based on TCRdb, not the publication. This sample has approximately 14,000 distinct CDR3 sequences in its table, and approximately 50% of those were observed once. Clones ranked in the top ten supply about 38% of the sample.

This specimen comes from a study of prognosis after radiotherapy for stage I lung cancer listed by TCRdb under 2021. In the study overall: Over 15 stage I NSCLC patients were enrolled in Nanjing, China, between early 2018 and January 2019. Ages in the cohort of about a dozen men and 6 or 7 women ranged from roughly 53 to 84 years, with a median of 74. Every patient was regarded as medically inoperable, because of comorbidities in 11 to 12 cases and refusal of surgery in roughly seven cases. Some 11 patients had adenocarcinoma and about seven had squamous cell carcinoma as the tumor histology. Some 15 patients presented with newly diagnosed primary stage I lung tumors, and five carried oligometastatic NSCLC following surgical resection of the primary tumor. Concurrent therapy was not administered to any patient alongside SBRT. Distant metastases were developed by four of the 19 patients after SBRT, at a median of roughly 7 months, whereas no significant progression was observed in the other 15 patients. Peripheral blood TCR beta repertoires were profiled in stage I NSCLC patients before and after stereotactic body radiotherapy, and the study then linked these repertoires to distant failure. For each of the approximately 19 patients, one blood sample was taken before SBRT and one after, so the study sequenced 38 samples in total. Image-guided IMRT or VMAT was used to deliver SBRT in 3 to 5 fractions at a biologically effective dose of at least 100 Gy. General study outcomes and caveats: TRBV and TRBJ usage frequencies reportedly varied with metastasis status, involving two V genes at baseline and several V and two J genes after SBRT. No adjustment for multiple comparisons was applied to any of the reported P values. Tumor specificity of expanded TCR clones was not determined. Limitations of the study included a small cohort and short follow-up, and the study findings need independent validation. After SBRT, the count of unique TCR clones dropped from a median of approximately 11,000 beforehand to nearly 7,000 afterward (Wilcoxon paired P=0.011). Post-SBRT Shannon entropy and its change from baseline were lower in patients who developed distant metastases; baseline Shannon entropy was not associated with metastases.

All patients had node-negative disease on CT and PET/CT, and none had a history of other malignancies or prior chemotherapy or radiotherapy. At each of two time points, 4.5 to 7.5 milliliters of peripheral venous blood were collected in EDTA tubes. PBMCs were isolated by Ficoll-Paque Plus density-gradient centrifugation. Samples were stored at -80°C immediately after collection until analysis. Trimming costs V 6 bases and J 4 bases, and their ends lie 9 bases apart. Measured from the cysteine to the phenylalanine, the CDR3 is 12 residues long. The only DNA kept is the CDR3, 36 bases in frame from the first base.

The rearranged chain carries TRBV12-3 or TRBV12-4 and TRBJ1-2; the D gene is perhaps TRBD1, on 5 matching bases. The source was PBMCs, collected before or after stereotactic body radiation therapy (not recorded which). This sequence originates from a donor at least 50 years old with non-small cell lung cancer. In nucleotide form, the sequence is TGTGCCAGCAGACCAGACAGCTATGGCTACACCTTC. Its amino acids are CASRPDSYGYTF.